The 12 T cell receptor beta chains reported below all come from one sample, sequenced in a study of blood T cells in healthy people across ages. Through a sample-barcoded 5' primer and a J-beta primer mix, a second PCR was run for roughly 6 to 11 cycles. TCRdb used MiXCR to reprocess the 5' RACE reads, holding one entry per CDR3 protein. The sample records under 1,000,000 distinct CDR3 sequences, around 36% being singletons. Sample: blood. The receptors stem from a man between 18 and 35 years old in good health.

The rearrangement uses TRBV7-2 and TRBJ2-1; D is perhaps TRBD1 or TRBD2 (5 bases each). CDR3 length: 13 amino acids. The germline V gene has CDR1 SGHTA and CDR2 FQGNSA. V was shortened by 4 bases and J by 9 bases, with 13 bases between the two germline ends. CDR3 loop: CASSSVERGEQFF. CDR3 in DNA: TGTGCCAGCAGCTCGGTCGAGAGGGGTGAGCAGTTCTTC.

The CDR3 loop reads CSAGGLARNEQFF. The CDR3 DNA reads as TGCAGTGCTGGGGGACTAGCGCGAAATGAGCAGTTCTTC. The chain recombines TRBV20-1 with TRBJ2-1; TRBD2 aligns across 10 bases. The CDR3 totals 13 residues. The V gene end was trimmed by 5 bases and the J gene end by 7 bases; junction bases not matched to a gene: 5. CDR1 is DFQATT, CDR2 SNEGSKA, per germline (reference sequence).

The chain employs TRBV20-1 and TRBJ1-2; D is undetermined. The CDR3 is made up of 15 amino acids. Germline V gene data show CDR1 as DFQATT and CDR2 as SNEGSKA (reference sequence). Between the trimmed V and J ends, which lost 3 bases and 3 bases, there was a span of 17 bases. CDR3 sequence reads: CSASLIIELHYGYTF. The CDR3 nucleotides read TGCAGTGCTAGTTTAATTATAGAGCTCCACTATGGCTACACCTTC.

CDR3 residues: CASSGISGGAGYNSPLHF. CDR3 nucleotide sequence: TGTGCCAGCAGTGGAATATCGGGGGGCGCGGGATATAATTCACCCCTCCACTTT. V gene TRBV2 combines with J gene TRBJ1-6; tentatively, D is TRBD1 (6 bases). This CDR3 has 18 residues. Germline loops: CDR1 SNHLY, CDR2 FYNNEI. Trimming removed 4 bases at V and 4 bases at J, with 20 bases between. The full variable domain, completed using reference TRBV2 and TRBJ1-6, is EPEVTQTPSHQVTQMGQEVILRCVPISNHLYFYWYRQILGQKVEFLVSFYNNEISEKSEIFDDQFSVERPDGSNFTLKIRSTKLEDSAMYFCASSGISGGAGYNSPLHFGNGTRLTVT.

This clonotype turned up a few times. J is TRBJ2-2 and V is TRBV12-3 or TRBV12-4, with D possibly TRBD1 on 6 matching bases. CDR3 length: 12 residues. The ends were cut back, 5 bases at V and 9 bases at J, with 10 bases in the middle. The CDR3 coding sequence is TGTGCCAGCAGTAAACAGGGCAGGGAGCTGTTTTTT. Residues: CASSKQGRELFF.

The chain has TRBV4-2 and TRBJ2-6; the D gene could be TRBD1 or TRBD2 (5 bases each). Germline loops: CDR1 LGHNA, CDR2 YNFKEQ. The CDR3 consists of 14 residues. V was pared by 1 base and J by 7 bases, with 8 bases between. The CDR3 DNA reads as TGTGCCAGCAGCCAAGGAGGGGTTGCCAACGTCCTGACTTTC. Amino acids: CASSQGGVANVLTF.

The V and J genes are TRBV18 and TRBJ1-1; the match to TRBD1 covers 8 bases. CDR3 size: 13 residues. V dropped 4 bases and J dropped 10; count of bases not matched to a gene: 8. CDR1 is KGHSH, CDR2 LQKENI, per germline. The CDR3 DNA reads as TGTGCCAGCTCACTTTTGGGACAGGAGGGAGCTTTCTTT. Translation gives CASSLLGQEGAFF.

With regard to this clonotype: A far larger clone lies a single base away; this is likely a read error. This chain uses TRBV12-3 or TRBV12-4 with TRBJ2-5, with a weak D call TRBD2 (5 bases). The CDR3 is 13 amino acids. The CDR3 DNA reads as TGTGCCAACAGTTTGAATCGGGGAGAGACCCAGTACTTC. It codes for CANSLNRGETQYF.

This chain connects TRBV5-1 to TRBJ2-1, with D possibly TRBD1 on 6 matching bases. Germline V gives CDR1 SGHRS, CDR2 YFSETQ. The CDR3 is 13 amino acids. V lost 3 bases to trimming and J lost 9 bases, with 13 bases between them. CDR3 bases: TGCGCCAGCAGCTCGGCAGGGGTTGCTGAGCAGTTCTTC. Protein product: CASSSAGVAEQFF.

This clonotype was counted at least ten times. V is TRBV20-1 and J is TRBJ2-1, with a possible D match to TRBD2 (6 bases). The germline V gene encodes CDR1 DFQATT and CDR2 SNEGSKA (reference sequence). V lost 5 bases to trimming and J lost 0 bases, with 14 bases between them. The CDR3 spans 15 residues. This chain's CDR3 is CSAPQEGSSYNEQFF. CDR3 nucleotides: TGCAGTGCTCCTCAGGAGGGAAGCTCCTACAATGAGCAGTTCTTC.

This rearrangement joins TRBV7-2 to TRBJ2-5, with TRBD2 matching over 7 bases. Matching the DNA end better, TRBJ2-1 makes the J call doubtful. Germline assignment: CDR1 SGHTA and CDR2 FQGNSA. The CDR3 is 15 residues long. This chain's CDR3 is CASSWGRGDQEAQFF. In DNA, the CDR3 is TGTGCCAGCAGCTGGGGACGGGGGGACCAAGAGGCCCAGTTCTTC.

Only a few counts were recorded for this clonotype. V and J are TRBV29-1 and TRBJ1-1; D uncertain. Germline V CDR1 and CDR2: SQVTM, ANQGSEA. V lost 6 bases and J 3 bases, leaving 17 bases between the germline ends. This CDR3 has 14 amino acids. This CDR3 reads CSVVTIRPDTEAFF. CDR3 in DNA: TGCAGCGTGGTAACCATCCGGCCGGACACTGAAGCTTTCTTT.